The 2 T cell receptor beta chains below were found in one sample sequenced in a study of CD8+ T cells in alopecia areata. TCR sequencing used cDNA made by reverse transcription of extracted RNA. This table comes from immunoSEQ multiplex PCR, and its TCRdb copy is limited to in-frame clones, with some not included. The table lists some 110,000 clones, more than 30% of them singletons. The sample was CD4+ T cells sorted from blood. The receptor set was obtained from a human donor with alopecia areata.

The V and J genes are TRBV6-1 and TRBJ2-3; 11 bases line up with TRBD2. Losses at the gene ends were 1 base for V and 6 bases for J; bases not matched to a gene: 9. Germline CDR1 MNHNS, CDR2 SASEGT. The CDR3 is 17 residues long. CDR3 amino acids: CASSEGVAGGREDTQYF. CDR3 nucleotide sequence: TGTGCCAGCAGTGAAGGGGTAGCGGGGGGGCGCGAGGATACGCAGTATTTT.

The gene calls are TRBV29-1 and TRBJ2-3, with D possibly TRBD2 on 5 matching bases. The V end was cut by 0 bases, the J end by 3 bases, with 10 bases between. The CDR3 sequence is 14 residues long. Germline CDR1 is SQVTM and CDR2 is ANQGSEA. CDR3 nucleotide sequence: TGCAGCGTTGAAGAAGGCGGGCGAACAGATACGCAGTATTTT. Protein sequence: CSVEEGGRTDTQYF.